This entry is about one TCR beta chain. Its antigen is not known. TCR beta CDR3 regions were amplified from RNA transcripts. The TCR CDR3 was amplified in a first-round RT-PCR using the HTBI primer set. TCRdb reanalysed the multiplex PCR reads using MiXCR and keeps one entry per CDR3 protein. The sample contains 530,000 or so distinct CDR3 sequences, roughly 24% of which appear only once. This CDR3 spans 14 amino acids. V lost 0 bases to trimming and J lost 3 bases; unmatched junction nucleotides: 3. In germline, CDR1 is DFQATT, CDR2 SNEGSKA (reference sequence). The data were obtained in a study of T cells in Graves' hyperthyroidism and ophthalmopathy. At the level of the study: Peripheral blood was secured at the point of initial diagnosis, before any treatment.

Ophthalmopathy patients showed a Clinical Activity Score of at least 3, NOSPECS grade of at least 4 and duration under 3 months. Overall study results and limits: Ophthalmopathy stood apart from stable hyperthyroidism in a 13 V-J model.

J is TRBJ1-1 and V is TRBV20-1; 8 nucleotides agree with TRBD1. The source of this sequence is a woman in her twenties or thirties with Graves' ophthalmopathy. Sequenced sample: blood. The DNA of the CDR3 is TGCAGTGCTAGAGATCAGGGGGCGCACACTGAAGCTTTCTTT. The encoded protein is CSARDQGAHTEAFF.